The 14 T cell receptor beta chains below come from one sample, sequenced in a study of blood T cells in healthy people across ages (dated by TCRdb to about 2015). Library generation was performed with 5' RACE. Sequencing took place on an Illumina HiSeq 2500. A second roughly 6 to 12 cycle PCR used a sample-barcoded 5' primer and a J-beta primer mix. The raw public reads went through TCRdb reprocessing: fastp at Q25, MiXCR clone calling, in-frame beta chains kept. A single entry per CDR3 protein holds the most common genes and DNA from its merged rows. This sample has 790,000 or so distinct CDR3 sequences in its table, and about 61% of those were observed once. The ten most abundant clones make up roughly 24% of the sample. Sequenced: blood. The receptors derive from a man in his forties or fifties in good health.

This clonotype has a handful of counts. V and J are TRBV28 and TRBJ2-4, with D unresolved. V lost 8 bases to trimming and J lost 4 bases, with 9 bases between them. This CDR3 region has 12 residues. Germline V gene data show CDR1 as MDHEN and CDR2 as SYDVKM. The CDR3 DNA reads TGTGCCAGCGAGAGAAAAAAAAACATTCAGTACTTC. It is translated as CASERKKNIQYF.

This chain uses TRBV15 with TRBJ2-5; 14 nucleotides align to TRBD2. After removal of 3 bases from V and 0 bases from J, the junction contained 6 bases not matched to a gene. Germline V gives CDR1 LNHNV, CDR2 YYDKDF (reference sequence). The CDR3 extends over 18 amino acids. The CDR3, as DNA: TGTGCCACCAGCAGGGGACTAGCGGGAGCGCGTTACCAAGAGACCCAGTACTTC. Protein product: CATSRGLAGARYQETQYF.

This chain uses TRBV3-1 with TRBJ2-5; 14 bases match TRBD2. Losses at the gene ends were 4 bases for V and 4 bases for J; bases not matched to a gene: 5. CDR3 size: 16 residues. Germline assignment: CDR1 LGHDT and CDR2 YNNKEL (reference sequence). The CDR3 nucleotides are TGTGCCAGCAGCCGGCTGACTAGCGGGGGGGTAGAGACCCAGTACTTC. Amino acid sequence: CASSRLTSGGVETQYF.

This clonotype was observed a few times. The chain joins TRBV28 to TRBJ2-3, with a possible D match to TRBD2 (7 bases). Per the germline V gene, CDR1 is MDHEN and CDR2 is SYDVKM. The CDR3 is made up of 15 amino acids. V was trimmed by 7 bases and J by 4 bases, leaving 18 bases between them. CDR3: CASTHNRAGADTQYF. The CDR3 DNA is TGTGCCAGCACCCATAACAGGGCGGGGGCAGATACGCAGTATTTT.

The chain uses TRBV7-2 and TRBJ2-7, with no clear D. The germline gives CDR1 SGHTA, CDR2 FQGNSA. The CDR3 runs to 14 residues. V was clipped by 1 base and J by 7 bases, with 14 bases between them. CDR3 region: CASSLEGHSREQYF. CDR3 sequence (DNA): TGTGCCAGCAGCTTAGAGGGCCACTCGAGGGAGCAGTACTTC.

In its sample, this clonotype was seen a few times. The chain couples TRBV7-9 to TRBJ2-6; D is possibly TRBD1 (6 bases). The ends were cut back, 6 bases at V and 1 base at J, with 22 bases in the middle. Germline V CDR1 and CDR2: SEHNR, FQNEAQ (reference sequence). This CDR3 is 19 amino acids long. CDR3: CASRDFVDRAFSGANVLTF. CDR3 in DNA: TGTGCCAGCAGGGACTTTGTGGACAGAGCTTTTTCTGGGGCCAACGTCCTGACTTTC.

The chain employs TRBV6-2 or TRBV6-3 and TRBJ2-7; 8 bases fit TRBD2. Germline loops: CDR1 MNHEY, CDR2 SVGEGT. The CDR3 length is 15 residues. The V segment lost 6 bases and the J segment 1 base; nucleotides outside the gene matches: 8. This CDR3 reads CASRVTSGNSYEQYF. The DNA for the CDR3 is TGTGCCAGCAGAGTTACTAGCGGCAATTCCTACGAGCAGTACTTC.

The table lists this clonotype with a few counts. V is TRBV20-1 and J is TRBJ1-2; D gene unclear. V lost 0 bases, J lost 4 bases, and 15 bases lay in between. Per germline, CDR1 DFQATT and CDR2 SNEGSKA (reference sequence). The CDR3 runs 15 residues. As DNA, the CDR3 is TGCAGTGCTAGAGATATGGGTGTCCCCGGCTATGGCTACACCTTC. This codes for CSARDMGVPGYGYTF.

The chain recombines TRBV4-1 with TRBJ2-1, with D unclear. Germline V gene lookup returns CDR1 MGHRA and CDR2 YSYEKL. The V gene lost 1 base and the J gene lost 1 base, with 8 bases spanning the gap. The CDR3 has 15 residues. The CDR3 bases are TGCGCCAGCAGCCAAGCAAAGTCGTCCTACAATGAGCAGTTCTTC. It specifies CASSQAKSSYNEQFF.

The V call is TRBV15, the J call TRBJ1-1, with unresolved D. V lost 3 bases and J lost 0, with 11 bases in between. The length of the CDR3 is 15 residues. Germline V gene data show CDR1 as LNHNV and CDR2 as YYDKDF (reference sequence). This chain's CDR3 is CATSSPIIMNTEAFF. CDR3 nucleotide sequence: TGTGCCACCAGCAGCCCAATTATAATGAACACTGAAGCTTTCTTT.

The sample holds a few counts of this clonotype. This chain joins TRBV15 and TRBJ2-1; TRBD2 agrees at 7 bases. The junction had 10 bases not matched to a gene; V was cut back by 0 bases and J by 2 bases. Germline V gives CDR1 LNHNV, CDR2 YYDKDF (reference sequence). The CDR3 is 18 amino acids. The CDR3 loop reads CATSRDQGAGEAYNEQFF. CDR3 sequence (DNA): TGTGCCACCAGCAGAGATCAGGGTGCGGGAGAGGCCTACAATGAGCAGTTCTTC. The full variable domain, with the rest looked up from reference TRBV15 and TRBJ2-1, is DAMVIQNPRYQVTQFGKPVTLSCSQTLNHNVMYWYQQKSSQAPKLLFHYYDKDFNNEADTPDNFQSRRPNTSFCFLDIRSPGLGDTAMYLCATSRDQGAGEAYNEQFFGPGTRLTVL.

This chain joins TRBV6-5 and TRBJ2-1; 11 positions agree with TRBD2. The CDR3 contains 16 residues. With V trimmed by 6 bases and J by 3 bases, 7 bases remained unmatched. CDR1 and CDR2 (germline): MNHEY, SVGAGI. DNA of the CDR3: TGTGCCAGCAGATCAGAGGGACTAGCGGACTACAATGAGCAGTTCTTC. Encoded protein: CASRSEGLADYNEQFF.

The table lists this clonotype with a few counts. The chain carries TRBV28 and TRBJ2-3; perhaps TRBD1 as D (6 bases). V dropped 5 bases and J dropped 6 bases, with 9 bases sitting between them. Germline-derived CDR1 and CDR2 are MDHEN and SYDVKM. This CDR3 has 12 residues. DNA of the CDR3: TGTGCCAGCAGTGGGCAGGGGGATACGCAGTATTTT. Protein: CASSGQGDTQYF.

The chain has TRBV7-2 and TRBJ2-5; 9 bases are a match to TRBD2. With the DNA end fitting TRBJ2-7 better, the J assignment may be wrong. Germline CDR1 and CDR2: SGHTA and FQGNSA. This CDR3 region has 16 residues. CDR3 loop: CASSLRLAGKLAEQYF. CDR3 nucleotides: TGTGCCAGCAGCTTAAGGCTAGCGGGAAAGTTGGCCGAGCAGTACTTC.